These 21 T cell receptor beta chains were sequenced from one sample in a study of neoadjuvant anti-PD-1 for oral cavity cancer. The protocol was immunoSEQ multiplex PCR, while the TCRdb copy is restricted to in-frame clones and leaves out a portion. The profile covers about 15,000 clones, with 60% to 75% appearing a single time and less than 3% taken by the ten largest. Specimen: PBMCs, collected before nivolumab (anti-PD-1) treatment. Every receptor here comes from a person between 40 and 85 years old with oral cavity squamous cell carcinoma.

The V and J genes are TRBV7-3 and TRBJ1-1; 11 bases fit TRBD1. CDR1 and CDR2 (germline): SGHTA, FQGTGA. There are 18 residues in the CDR3. The junction had 7 bases not matched to a gene; V was cut back by 0 bases and J by 1 base. The CDR3 loop is CASSLTTIGTGGNTEAFF. The DNA of the CDR3 is TGTGCCAGCAGCTTAACCACTATCGGGACAGGGGGGAACACTGAAGCTTTCTTT.

The chain uses TRBV29-1 and TRBJ1-5; tentative D call: TRBD1 (5 bases). CDR1 is SQVTM, CDR2 ANQGSEA, per germline. The CDR3 spans 13 residues. Deletions cut 4 bases from V and 1 base from J, with 8 bases between. The CDR3 protein is CSVGQGSNQPQHF. The CDR3 bases are TGCAGCGTTGGGCAGGGCAGCAATCAGCCCCAGCATTTT. Using reference TRBV29-1 and TRBJ1-5 for the parts outside the CDR3, the full variable domain is SAVISQKPSRDICQRGTSLTIQCQVDSQVTMMFWYRQQPGQSLTLIATANQGSEATYESGFVIDKFPISRPNLTFSTLTVSNMSPEDSSIYLCSVGQGSNQPQHFGDGTRLSIL.

V and J are TRBV19 and TRBJ2-1; 7 bases align to TRBD2. Trimming cost V 1 base and J 6 bases; bases outside gene matches: 6. CDR3 length: 15 amino acids. Germline CDR1 and CDR2: LNHDA and SQIVND (reference sequence). CDR3 sequence reads: CASSIGGGRGNEQFF. CDR3 DNA sequence: TGTGCCAGTAGTATAGGTGGCGGGAGAGGCAATGAGCAGTTCTTC.

This clone occurred a few times. The chain combines TRBV18 with TRBJ1-1, with D possibly matching TRBD1 (5 bases). CDR3 size: 17 residues. V lost 3 bases to trimming and J lost 3 bases, with 20 bases between them. Per the germline V gene, CDR1 is KGHSH and CDR2 is LQKENI. CDR3 sequence: CASSPFSTGVGDTEAFF. The CDR3 DNA reads as TGTGCCAGCTCACCTTTTAGCACGGGGGTAGGAGACACTGAAGCTTTCTTT.

J is TRBJ2-3 and V is TRBV5-6; 14 nucleotides match TRBD2. This CDR3 spans 14 amino acids. CDR1 SGHDT and CDR2 YYEEEE come from the germline V gene. The V segment lost 1 base and the J segment 10 bases; nucleotides outside the gene matches: 2. CDR3 bases: TGTGCCAGCAGCTTGAGGACTAGCGGGAGGTCGCAGTATTTT. Its protein is CASSLRTSGRSQYF.

The V call is TRBV30, the J call TRBJ1-1, with unresolved D. The CDR3 totals 14 residues. The germline CDR1 and CDR2 sequences are GTSNPN and SVGIG (reference sequence). Trimming removed 5 bases at V and 4 bases at J, with 17 bases between. For the CDR3, the DNA is TGTGCCTGGGTGTCCTTCCTGGGTGGCACTGAAGCTTTCTTT. As protein: CAWVSFLGGTEAFF.

The J gene is TRBJ1-5, the V gene TRBV10-3; D call uncertain. Germline CDR1 is ENHRY and CDR2 is SYGVKD. Trimming removed 4 bases at V and 7 bases at J, with 17 bases between. The CDR3 contains 15 residues. The CDR3 DNA sequence: TGTGCCATCAGTGCGGCGAGATCCGGAATGCAGCCCCAGCATTTT. Protein product: CAISAARSGMQPQHF.

The rearrangement uses TRBV30 and TRBJ2-1; no clear D gene. CDR1 is GTSNPN and CDR2 is SVGIG in the germline V gene (reference sequence). The CDR3 is 17 residues long. The V and J ends lost 1 base and 4 bases respectively, with 20 bases between them. The CDR3 loop reads CAWSGVRGPRSYNEQFF. CDR3 DNA sequence: TGTGCCTGGAGTGGCGTGCGTGGCCCTAGGTCGTACAATGAGCAGTTCTTC.

The chain recombines TRBV4-2 with TRBJ2-3; D may be TRBD2 (7 bases). V shed 2 bases and J shed 4 bases, with 22 bases lying between them. CDR3 size: 18 residues. Germline V lookup: CDR1 LGHNA, CDR2 YNFKEQ. CDR3 region: CASSQHLEWGGASDTQYF. The CDR3 nucleotides read TGTGCCAGCAGCCAACACCTCGAGTGGGGGGGCGCCTCAGATACGCAGTATTTT.

This chain joins TRBV11-2 and TRBJ1-6; D is uncertain. Germline CDR1 SGHAT, CDR2 FQNNGV. Trimming took 2 bases from V and 0 from J, leaving 8 bases between them. The CDR3 sequence is 16 residues long. CDR3 protein: CASSLLGSSYNSPLHF. The CDR3 DNA reads as TGTGCCAGCAGCTTACTAGGGAGCTCCTATAATTCACCCCTCCACTTT.

Only a few counts were recorded for this clone. The chain joins TRBV4-1 to TRBJ2-5, with TRBD2 as a possible D gene (6 bases). Per germline, CDR1 MGHRA and CDR2 YSYEKL. CDR3 length: 15 residues. Trimming stripped 4 bases from V and 2 bases from J, with 14 bases between. The CDR3 coding sequence is TGCGCCAGCAGCCGCAGCACGGGGGTACAAGAGACCCAGTACTTC. Its protein product is CASSRSTGVQETQYF.

This clone appeared a few times. The V gene is TRBV10-2, the J gene TRBJ1-5, with D perhaps matching TRBD1 (5 bases). The CDR3 covers 15 residues. Per germline, CDR1 WSHSY and CDR2 SAAADI. V was shortened by 10 bases and J by 0 bases, with 16 bases between the two germline ends. The CDR3 region has the DNA TGCGCCACCCGAGCCGGGGCTTATAGCAATCAGCCCCAGCATTTT. Its translation is CATRAGAYSNQPQHF.

This sequence joins TRBV5-1 and TRBJ2-3; 10 nucleotides line up with TRBD2. CDR3 length equals 17 residues. With 2 bases clipped from V and 4 bases from J, the junction kept 10 bases outside the gene matches. The V gene's germline CDR1 is SGHRS and CDR2 YFSETQ. As DNA, the CDR3 is TGCGCCAGCAGCTTTGGGGCTAGCGGGAGTGTTGCAGATACGCAGTATTTT. This encodes CASSFGASGSVADTQYF.

The V and J genes are TRBV19 and TRBJ1-2, with D unclear. Germline loops: CDR1 LNHDA, CDR2 SQIVND (reference sequence). This CDR3 contains 14 residues. V lost 3 bases and J lost 3, with 11 bases in between. The CDR3 nucleotides are TGTGCCAGTAGTATTTCTAGCGGCTACTATGGCTACACCTTC. This translates into CASSISSGYYGYTF.

CDR3 region: CASSPKWSSGTDTQYF. Written as DNA, the CDR3 is TGTGCCAGCAGCCCTAAATGGAGCTCCGGCACAGATACGCAGTATTTT. J is TRBJ2-3 and V is TRBV11-2; D unresolved. Trimming took 5 bases from V and 1 from J, leaving 16 bases between them. The CDR3 consists of 16 residues. From germline, CDR1 is SGHAT and CDR2 FQNNGV.

The rearrangement uses TRBV5-1 and TRBJ2-7, with D tentatively TRBD2 (6 bases). Trimming stripped 4 bases from V and 0 bases from J, with 8 bases between. CDR1 is SGHRS, CDR2 YFSETQ, per germline. The CDR3 extends over 13 amino acids. The CDR3 DNA reads TGCGCCAGCAGCCCCGGGAGCTCCTACGAGCAGTACTTC. Its translation is CASSPGSSYEQYF.

The rearrangement links TRBV4-1 to TRBJ2-4, with D unclear. The V end lost 4 bases, the J end lost 0 bases, and 10 bases lay between the germline ends. The length of the CDR3 is 15 residues. Germline V CDR1 and CDR2: MGHRA, YSYEKL. The DNA of the CDR3 is TGCGCCAGCAGCCCCCTGGGCAGAGCCAAAAACATTCAGTACTTC. Translation gives CASSPLGRAKNIQYF.

This clone turned up a few times. The CDR3 nucleotides are TGTGCCAGCAGCTTAGTTATGGAGAGTAACTATGGCTACACCTTC. The encoded protein is CASSLVMESNYGYTF. The V and J genes are TRBV7-2 and TRBJ1-2; D is uncertain. This CDR3 contains 15 residues. Germline values: CDR1 SGHTA, CDR2 FQGNSA. Trimming removed 1 base from V and 1 base from J, with 10 bases in between.

The chain couples TRBV29-1 to TRBJ1-2; D perhaps matches TRBD1 (5 bases). V was shortened by 3 bases and J by 5 bases, with 10 bases between the two germline ends. CDR1 and CDR2 (germline): SQVTM, ANQGSEA. The CDR3 is made up of 12 amino acids. The CDR3 sequence: CSVDAQAYGYTF. CDR3 in DNA: TGCAGCGTTGATGCACAGGCGTATGGCTACACCTTC.

This chain uses TRBV10-1 with TRBJ2-7; 9 bases agree with TRBD2. CDR1 and CDR2 from the germline V gene are WNHNN and SYGVQD (reference sequence). With V trimmed by 0 bases and J by 2 bases, 5 bases remained unmatched. The CDR3 has 16 amino acids. Written as DNA, the CDR3 is TGCGCCAGCAGTGAGTCAGCTAGCGGGGCGCCCTACGAGCAGTACTTC. The encoded protein is CASSESASGAPYEQYF.

The V gene is TRBV7-3, the J gene TRBJ2-3, with a tentative D call TRBD2 (6 bases). The CDR3 extends over 14 amino acids. V was pared by 1 base and J by 1 base, with 6 bases between. The germline gives CDR1 SGHTA, CDR2 FQGTGA. Written as DNA, the CDR3 is TGTGCCAGCAGCTTAAGCGGGGGCACAGATACGCAGTATTTT. This translates into CASSLSGGTDTQYF.